The sample holds many counts of the clone carrying this T cell receptor (beta chain). Its antigen remains unidentified. For TCRbeta, the library was prepared with unique molecular identifiers. TCRdb processed the PCR reads anew with MiXCR; each CDR3 protein has one entry. The profile shows some 300,000 distinct CDR3 sequences, 10% of them singletons. The data originate from a study of T-cell reconstitution after alpha-beta-depleted transplantation in children. This CDR3 has 12 amino acids. V lost 4 bases, J lost 5 bases, and 6 bases lay in between. CDR1 is SNHLY and CDR2 is FYNNEI in the germline V gene. Overall study results and limits: Reports say that about two months after transplant, the alpha-beta T cells came out of several hundred graft clones that had expanded. TCRbeta diversity was high at day 60 in some patients (a result of surviving recipient T cells and thymic progenitors). It was newly produced T cells that mostly accounted for T-cell counts and diversity one year after transplant.

The sequenced sample was PBMCs, obtained before TCRalphabeta/CD19-depleted stem cell transplant. This receptor was taken from a boy under three years old with acute myeloid leukemia, due to receive a stem cell transplant. The chain carries TRBV2 and TRBJ2-1; D unclear. The CDR3 nucleotides read TGTGCCAGCAGTGTAGTGCACAATGAGCAGTTCTTC. It codes for CASSVVHNEQFF.